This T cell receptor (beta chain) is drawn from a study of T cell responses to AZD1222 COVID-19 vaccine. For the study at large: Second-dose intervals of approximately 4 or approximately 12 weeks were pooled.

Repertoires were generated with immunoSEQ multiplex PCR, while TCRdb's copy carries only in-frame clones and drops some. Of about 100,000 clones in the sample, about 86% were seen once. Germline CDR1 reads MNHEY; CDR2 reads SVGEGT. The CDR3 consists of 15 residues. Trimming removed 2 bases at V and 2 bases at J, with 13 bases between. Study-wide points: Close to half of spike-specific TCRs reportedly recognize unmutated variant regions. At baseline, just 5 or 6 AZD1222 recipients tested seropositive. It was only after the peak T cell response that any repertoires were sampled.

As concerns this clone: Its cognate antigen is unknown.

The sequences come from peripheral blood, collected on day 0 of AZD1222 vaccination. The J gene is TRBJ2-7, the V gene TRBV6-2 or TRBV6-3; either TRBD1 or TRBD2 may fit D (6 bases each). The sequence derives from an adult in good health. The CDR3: CASSYRGGGPYEQYF. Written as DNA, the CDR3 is TGTGCCAGCAGTTACCGCGGAGGGGGGCCCTACGAGCAGTACTTC.